A selection of T cell receptor beta chains follows, all from one sample in a study of cytomegalovirus exposure and HLA in healthy donors. Data came from immunoSEQ multiplex PCR; TCRdb stores just in-frame clones and leaves some out. The profile shows about 200,000 clones, approximately 80% of them singletons. Sequencing was done on a sample of PBMCs. Receptors were obtained from a man in his fifties in good health and CMV-seronegative. The CDR3 runs from the conserved cysteine through the conserved F or W.

V	J	CDR3
TRBV14	TRBJ1-2	CASSHRDTQYYGYTF
TRBV27	TRBJ2-1	CASGDPGTDEQFF
TRBV7-6	TRBJ2-5	CASSLRGETQYF
TRBV7-3	TRBJ1-5	CASSRGSNQPQHF
TRBV5-1	TRBJ2-2	CASSLQGTGELFF
TRBV27	TRBJ2-1	CASSLFPQRLAGAGDEQFF
TRBV28	TRBJ2-3	CASSLLGQGTDTQYF
TRBV5-1	TRBJ1-4	CASSLETGNEKLFF
TRBV6-6	TRBJ2-7	CASTLTSGSYEQYF
TRBV6-5	TRBJ2-2	CASRRGSGELFF
TRBV6-6	TRBJ1-1	CASSPQEGGTEAFF
TRBV27	TRBJ2-1	CASSKGLAKVGEQFF
TRBV28	TRBJ1-5	CASSLTDRVRNQPQHF
TRBV2	TRBJ2-1	CASRRLPAYNEQFF
TRBV27	TRBJ2-3	CASSPRTSGDTDTQYF
TRBV28	TRBJ2-7	CASTHSGQGTYEQYF
TRBV7-3	TRBJ2-2	CASSLYGLAGTNTGELFF
TRBV5-1	TRBJ2-1	CASSLGTGGSYNEQFF
TRBV10-1	TRBJ2-7	CASSEPGQRDYEQYF
TRBV19	TRBJ2-7	CASSSRDRGTYEQYF
TRBV7-8	TRBJ1-5	CASSLRGGKDQPQHF
TRBV28	TRBJ2-2	CASSTQSGTGVGELFF
TRBV28	TRBJ2-2	CASSLIGTGRLFF
TRBV19	TRBJ2-2	CASSILAGNTGELFF
TRBV27	TRBJ2-7	CASSWGQGAGEQYF
TRBV6-5	TRBJ2-1	CASSYLGDFNNEQFF
TRBV5-1	TRBJ2-5	CASSGGGTGNGETQYF
TRBV14	TRBJ2-4	CASSQALAGDLAKNIQYF
TRBV28	TRBJ1-2	CASSSPAQNYGYTF
TRBV5-1	TRBJ2-1	CASRTGRVPSYNEQFF
TRBV9	TRBJ1-1	CASSANRGFSYDAFF
TRBV27	TRBJ2-7	CASSSLAEVYEQYF
TRBV28	TRBJ1-5	CASSLGGSNQPQHF
TRBV29-1	TRBJ2-3	CSVDGRGLTDTQYF
TRBV19	TRBJ2-3	CATRSLGTDTQYF
TRBV19	TRBJ1-5	CASSIRQGVGQPQHF
TRBV27	TRBJ2-5	CASSDTSGSWETQYF
TRBV11-2	TRBJ2-3	CASSSLKGADTQYF
TRBV5-6	TRBJ2-2	CASRTGTGVRPGELFF
TRBV5-5	TRBJ2-5	CASSATSGPTQYF
TRBV6-1	TRBJ2-3	CASSRDNLSTDTQYF
TRBV28	TRBJ2-7	CASSLSSGTGVSYEQYF
TRBV9	TRBJ2-1	CASSDLAGSGNEQFF
TRBV6-1	TRBJ1-5	CASSEAHRGQPQHF
TRBV6-1	TRBJ2-3	CASSEGPVGLAGKLYF
TRBV6-5	TRBJ1-2	CASSPPGRDKGYTF
TRBV5-4	TRBJ2-2	CVSSLAGVHTGELFF
TRBV29-1	TRBJ2-5	CSAPEGEGETQYF
TRBV7-6	.	CASSLARAKEYEQYF
TRBV29-1	TRBJ2-7	CSVVQGWYYEQYF
TRBV5-1	TRBJ1-1	CASRLTYLNTEAFF
TRBV19	TRBJ1-1	CASSRDRGNTEAFF
TRBV10-1	TRBJ2-7	CASRGEEVQGRRSYEQYF
TRBV5-1	TRBJ1-1	CASSLPLGGTEAFF
TRBV7-8	TRBJ2-7	CASSLEAGRREQYF
TRBV30	TRBJ1-1	CAWKEEYTEAFF
TRBV29-1	TRBJ2-7	CSVRDRRLLGEQYF
TRBV27	TRBJ2-3	CASSLGTSGSTDTQYF
TRBV5-4	TRBJ2-3	CASSFPTGVTDTQYF